These 29 T cell receptor beta chains were all obtained from the same sample, sequenced in a study of blood T cell repertoires in COVID-19. The repertoire was sequenced with immunoSEQ multiplex PCR; TCRdb's copy has only in-frame clones and lacks some. The repertoire holds about 57,000 clones, about four fifths seen once, with 22% in the top ten. The material sequenced was peripheral blood. The receptors come from a woman aged 55-69 years with acute or convalescent COVID-19.

This clone was counted between two and nine times. The chain employs TRBV7-2 and TRBJ2-5; D is ambiguous. The CDR3 spans 13 residues. V lost 2 bases and J lost 5, with 9 bases in between. CDR1 SGHTA and CDR2 FQGNSA come from the germline V gene. The CDR3: CASSLSQLETQYF. CDR3 DNA: TGTGCCAGCAGCTTATCCCAGTTGGAGACCCAGTACTTC.

This CDR3 reads CASTDRINQPQHF. The CDR3 DNA is TGTGCCAGCACCGACAGGATTAATCAGCCCCAGCATTTT. The J gene is TRBJ1-5, the V gene TRBV7-2; D perhaps matches TRBD1 (6 bases). This CDR3 has 13 residues. Trimming took off 7 bases at V and 4 bases at J, with 11 bases between the two ends. From germline, CDR1 is SGHTA and CDR2 FQGNSA.

The rearrangement joins TRBV6-1 to TRBJ2-2, with 11 positions matching TRBD1. The J segment lost 7 bases and the V segment lost 6 bases, leaving 7 bases of the junction unmatched. This CDR3 contains 15 residues. Germline V gene sequence: CDR1 MNHNS, CDR2 SASEGT. This chain's CDR3 is CASSTGTGGSGELFF. Written as DNA, the CDR3 is TGTGCCAGCAGCACCGGGACAGGGGGAAGCGGGGAGCTGTTTTTT.

V usage is TRBV10-2 and J usage is TRBJ2-7; 10 positions agree with TRBD2. There are 15 residues in the CDR3. V shed 1 base, J shed 4 bases, and the junction held 4 bases outside the gene matches. Germline lookup yields CDR1 WSHSY and CDR2 SAAADI. For the CDR3, the DNA is TGCGCCAGCAGTGAGTGGGTAGCGGGGGGTTACGAGCAGTACTTC. Protein product: CASSEWVAGGYEQYF.

The chain employs TRBV7-7 and TRBJ2-2; 8 bases line up with TRBD2. Germline CDR1 is SSHAT and CDR2 is FNYEAQ (reference sequence). The CDR3 has 15 residues. With V trimmed by 3 bases and J by 7 bases, 7 bases remained unmatched. The CDR3, as DNA: TGTGCCAGCAGCTTGAGCGGGGGTTGGATCGGGGAGCTGTTTTTT. This gives the protein CASSLSGGWIGELFF.

The chain recombines TRBV5-8 with TRBJ2-3, with 7 nucleotides matching TRBD2. Unmatched junction bases numbered 6, after V lost 3 bases and J lost 5 bases. This CDR3 spans 14 amino acids. In germline, CDR1 is SGHTS, CDR2 YDEGEE. CDR3 DNA sequence: TGTGCCAGCAGCTCGATCGGGGGGATAGATACGCAGTATTTT. As protein: CASSSIGGIDTQYF.

This clone came up once. The chain combines TRBV9 with TRBJ2-2, with D perhaps TRBD2 (5 bases). Germline CDR1 is SGDLS and CDR2 is YYNGEE. V dropped 1 base and J dropped 6 bases, with 13 bases sitting between them. The CDR3 has 15 residues. CDR3 in DNA: TGTGCCAGCAGCGTATTCGAGGGTAGCGCCGGGGAGCTGTTTTTT. The encoded protein is CASSVFEGSAGELFF.

This clone was recorded a few times. The chain has TRBV7-8 and TRBJ1-2; 8 nucleotides line up with TRBD1. The germline V gene has CDR1 SGHVS and CDR2 FQNEAQ. Trimming at V came to 3 bases and at J to 6 bases, leaving 12 bases not matched to a gene. The length of the CDR3 is 16 residues. CDR3 in amino acids: CASSLGRGRKIDGYTF. For the CDR3, the DNA is TGTGCCAGCAGCTTGGGCAGGGGGCGCAAAATCGATGGCTACACCTTC.

V and J are TRBV11-2 and TRBJ2-3, with 8 bases that match TRBD2. The CDR3 contains 15 residues. Germline V gene lookup returns CDR1 SGHAT and CDR2 FQNNGV. With 4 bases clipped from V and 6 bases from J, the junction kept 9 bases outside the gene matches. The CDR3 nucleotides are TGTGCCAGCAGCTCGGGACTAGAGAACGAGGATACGCAGTATTTT. Amino acid sequence: CASSSGLENEDTQYF.

J is TRBJ2-3 and V is TRBV12-5; 7 bases line up with TRBD1. The CDR3 is 14 residues long. Per the germline V gene, CDR1 is LGHNT and CDR2 is FRNRAP. V lost 5 bases and J lost 3; bases outside the gene matches: 5. The CDR3 spells CASGLGQVTDTQYF. The CDR3 region has the DNA TGTGCTAGTGGTCTCGGACAGGTTACAGATACGCAGTATTTT.

The rearrangement joins TRBV18 to TRBJ1-2; no firm D call. With 6 bases removed from V and 0 bases from J, the gap between germline ends came to 17 bases. CDR3 size: 16 residues. Germline values: CDR1 KGHSH, CDR2 LQKENI. CDR3: CASSPTATPTNYGYTF. The CDR3 coding sequence is TGTGCCAGCTCCCCAACCGCGACACCTACTAACTATGGCTACACCTTC.

This clone appeared once. V and J are TRBV10-3 and TRBJ1-2, with 11 nucleotides matching TRBD1. Germline assignment: CDR1 ENHRY and CDR2 SYGVKD. The J segment lost 3 bases and the V segment lost 2 bases, leaving 11 bases of the junction unmatched. The CDR3 is made up of 18 amino acids. The CDR3 DNA reads as TGTGCCATCAGTGAGCTTCTCGCCGGGACAGGGGGACACTATGGCTACACCTTC. Translating gives CAISELLAGTGGHYGYTF.

This chain links TRBV5-6 with TRBJ1-2, with 10 bases identical to TRBD1. This CDR3 contains 15 residues. Germline V CDR1 and CDR2: SGHDT, YYEEEE. Trimming took 4 bases from V and 4 from J; bases not matched to a gene: 7. CDR3 sequence: CASSTLGQGVYGYTF. CDR3 DNA: TGTGCCAGCAGCACTCTAGGACAGGGGGTCTATGGCTACACCTTC.

The J gene is TRBJ2-4, the V gene TRBV30, with TRBD2 as a possible D gene (5 bases). Trimming removed 4 bases at V and 4 bases at J, with 11 bases between. The CDR3 sequence is 13 residues long. Germline CDR1 and CDR2: GTSNPN and SVGIG (reference sequence). In DNA, the CDR3 is TGTGCCTGGAATCCGGGATCTAAAAACATTCAGTACTTC. It yields the protein CAWNPGSKNIQYF.

The V call is TRBV7-8, the J call TRBJ1-2, with D possibly being TRBD1 (5 bases). The CDR3 is 15 amino acids. CDR1 and CDR2 from the germline V gene are SGHVS and FQNEAQ. V lost 1 base, J lost 4 bases, and 13 bases lay in between. The CDR3 sequence is CASSLGRTPLYGYTF. The CDR3, as DNA: TGTGCCAGCAGCTTAGGAAGGACACCCCTCTATGGCTACACCTTC. Together with reference TRBV7-8 and TRBJ1-2, the CDR3 gives the full variable domain: GAGVSQSPRYKVAKRGQDVALRCDPISGHVSLFWYQQALGQGPEFLTYFQNEAQLDKSGLPSDRFFAERPEGSVSTLKIQRTQQEDSAVYLCASSLGRTPLYGYTFGSGTRLTVV.

The chain couples TRBV5-4 to TRBJ1-1; 9 bases fit TRBD1. CDR1 is SGHNT, CDR2 YYREEE, per germline (reference sequence). This CDR3 region has 14 residues. Trimming at V came to 4 bases and at J to 1 base, leaving 2 bases not matched to a gene. The CDR3 spells CASSPGQGNTEAFF. The CDR3 nucleotides read TGTGCCAGCAGCCCGGGACAGGGGAACACTGAAGCTTTCTTT.

The V call is TRBV5-1, the J call TRBJ2-1, with a tentative D call TRBD2 (6 bases). The CDR3 is 15 residues long. Germline CDR1 SGHRS, CDR2 YFSETQ. Trimming took 1 base from V and 6 from J, leaving 14 bases between them. The CDR3 sequence: CASSLFQGGGNEQFF. The CDR3 bases are TGCGCCAGCAGCTTGTTCCAGGGAGGAGGCAATGAGCAGTTCTTC.

J is TRBJ2-1 and V is TRBV7-2; TRBD2 aligns across 8 bases. The junction had 6 bases not matched to a gene; V was cut back by 5 bases and J by 9 bases. The length of the CDR3 is 13 residues. CDR1 is SGHTA and CDR2 is FQGNSA in the germline V gene. CDR3 residues: CASSPGTRREQFF. DNA for the CDR3: TGTGCCAGCAGCCCTGGGACTAGACGTGAGCAGTTCTTC. Filled out from reference TRBV7-2 and TRBJ2-1, the complete variable domain reads GAGVSQSPSNKVTEKGKDVELRCDPISGHTALYWYRQSLGQGLEFLIYFQGNSAPDKSGLPSDRFSAERTGGSVSTLTIQRTQQEDSAVYLCASSPGTRREQFFGPGTRLTVL.

The rearrangement joins TRBV6-1 to TRBJ1-6; D call uncertain. Germline V lookup: CDR1 MNHNS, CDR2 SASEGT. This CDR3 is built from 15 residues. V dropped 3 bases and J dropped 3 bases, with 9 bases sitting between them. The DNA for the CDR3 is TGTGCCAGCAGTGAGAGAGTAGTCTATAATTCACCCCTCCACTTT. Its translation is CASSERVVYNSPLHF.

In regard to this clone: The same CDR3 can be traced to other DNA sequences in this sample. The V and J genes are TRBV5-4 and TRBJ2-3, with D hard to call. The CDR3 has 13 amino acids. Germline loops: CDR1 SGHNT, CDR2 YYREEE (reference sequence). The ends were cut back, 4 bases at V and 1 base at J, with 7 bases in the middle. The CDR3 sequence is CASSLSGTDTQYF. Written as DNA, the CDR3 is TGTGCCAGCAGCCTTTCGGGCACAGATACGCAGTATTTT.

The genes are TRBV6-5 and TRBJ1-6; tentatively, D is TRBD1 (6 bases). CDR1 is MNHEY, CDR2 SVGAGI, per germline. V gave up 6 bases and J gave up 6 bases, with 15 bases separating them. The CDR3 contains 15 residues. Written as DNA, the CDR3 is TGTGCCAGCAGCTTTAGACAGGCCACTAATTCACCCCTCCACTTT. This sequence encodes CASSFRQATNSPLHF.

This clone was seen a handful of times. The gene calls are TRBV10-3 and TRBJ1-6, with TRBD1 identical over 7 bases. Trimming cost V 4 bases and J 8 bases; bases outside gene matches: 8. CDR1 is ENHRY, CDR2 SYGVKD, per germline. The CDR3 loop spans 15 amino acids. The CDR3 nucleotides read TGTGCCATCAGTGGTACGAAGGGGGCTGATTCACCCCTCCACTTT. Protein sequence: CAISGTKGADSPLHF.

The rearrangement links TRBV6-1 to TRBJ2-7, with D maybe TRBD2 (5 bases). The length of the CDR3 is 15 residues. CDR1 and CDR2 (germline): MNHNS, SASEGT. The V end lost 3 bases, the J end lost 5 bases, and 17 bases lay between the germline ends. The CDR3 reads CASSESIGISDEQYF. The CDR3 coding sequence is TGTGCCAGCAGTGAGTCGATCGGGATTTCAGACGAGCAGTACTTC.

The J gene is TRBJ1-2, the V gene TRBV6-2 or TRBV6-3; TRBD1 aligns across 8 bases. Germline trimming cut 1 base from V and 2 bases from J; bases unmatched to any gene: 0. The CDR3 has 14 amino acids. Germline lookup yields CDR1 MNHEY and CDR2 SVGEGT. This chain's CDR3 is CASSYYRGNYGYTF. The CDR3 bases are TGTGCCAGCAGTTACTACAGGGGGAACTATGGCTACACCTTC.

The chain uses TRBV21-1 and TRBJ1-2. TRBV21-1 constitutes a pseudogene. This CDR3 has 16 residues. CDR3 sequence reads: CASSFNPRDGDYGYTF. The CDR3 DNA reads TGTGCCAGCAGCTTCAACCCCCGGGATGGCGACTATGGCTACACCTTC.

The genes are TRBV7-9 and TRBJ2-1, with D perhaps TRBD2 (5 bases). CDR1 and CDR2 (germline): SEHNR, FQNEAQ (reference sequence). V dropped 1 base and J dropped 6 bases, with 13 bases sitting between them. This CDR3 is built from 15 residues. Written as DNA, the CDR3 is TGTGCCAGCAGCTTAGTACGGGGTCCTGGCAATGAGCAGTTCTTC. Protein sequence: CASSLVRGPGNEQFF.

CDR3 sequence: CASSHADRPGNSPLHF. CDR3 DNA sequence: TGCGCCAGCAGCCACGCGGACAGGCCCGGGAATTCACCCCTCCACTTT. The V gene is TRBV4-3, the J gene TRBJ1-6; 7 nucleotides match TRBD1. Germline V gives CDR1 LGHNA, CDR2 YSLEER. The CDR3 extends over 16 amino acids. V lost 3 bases and J lost 7; bases outside the gene matches: 9.

The rearrangement links TRBV7-8 to TRBJ2-3, with TRBD2 matching 7 bases. The V gene end was trimmed by 5 bases and the J gene end by 3 bases; junction bases not matched to a gene: 11. There are 16 residues in the CDR3. Germline V lookup: CDR1 SGHVS, CDR2 FQNEAQ. The CDR3 loop is CASSQGLASGTDTQYF. The CDR3 nucleotides are TGTGCCAGCAGCCAGGGCTTGGCTAGCGGAACAGATACGCAGTATTTT.

The rearrangement joins TRBV11-1 to TRBJ2-5, with 11 bases matching TRBD1. Losses at the gene ends were 5 bases for V and 1 base for J; bases not matched to a gene: 6. The CDR3 is 16 amino acids. The V gene's germline CDR1 is SGHAT and CDR2 FQDESV (reference sequence). As DNA, the CDR3 is TGTGCCAGCAGCCCCCGGGACAGGGGGTTCCAAGAGACCCAGTACTTC. Translated: CASSPRDRGFQETQYF. The full variable domain, rest sourced from reference TRBV11-1 and TRBJ2-5, is EAEVAQSPRYKITEKSQAVAFWCDPISGHATLYWYRQILGQGPELLVQFQDESVVDDSQLPKDRFSAERLKGVDSTLKIQPAELGDSAMYLCASSPRDRGFQETQYFGPGTRLLVL.